The TCR beta chain under discussion was sequenced for a study of T cell changes during pregnancy in multiple sclerosis. Germline assignment: CDR1 SGHAT and CDR2 FQNNGV. The CDR3 is 14 amino acids. The ends were cut back, 3 bases at V and 5 bases at J, with 14 bases in the middle. Generated by immunoSEQ multiplex PCR, the TCRdb table keeps only in-frame clones and is missing some. The sample has roughly 30,000 clones, more than 70% seen once. This TCR was recovered from a female donor with multiple sclerosis, enrolled in a pregnancy study. The V gene is TRBV11-2, the J gene TRBJ2-7; a weak D match, TRBD1 (6 bases). The sequenced sample was CD8+ T cells from peripheral blood mononuclear cells, obtained in the first trimester of pregnancy. The DNA for the CDR3 is TGTGCCAGCAGCTTGAGGCAGGGGAGCCACGAGCAGTACTTC. It encodes CASSLRQGSHEQYF.